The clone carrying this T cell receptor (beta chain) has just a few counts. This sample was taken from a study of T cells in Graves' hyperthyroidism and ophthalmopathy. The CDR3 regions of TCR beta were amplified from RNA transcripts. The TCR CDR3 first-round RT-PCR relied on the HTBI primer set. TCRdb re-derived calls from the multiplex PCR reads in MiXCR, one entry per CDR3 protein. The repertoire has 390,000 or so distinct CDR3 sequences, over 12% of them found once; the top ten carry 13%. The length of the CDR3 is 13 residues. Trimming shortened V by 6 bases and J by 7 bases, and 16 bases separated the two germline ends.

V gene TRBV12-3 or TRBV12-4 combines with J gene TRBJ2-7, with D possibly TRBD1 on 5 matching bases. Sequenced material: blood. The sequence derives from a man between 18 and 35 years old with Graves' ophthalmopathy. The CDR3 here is CASSKSRAREQYF. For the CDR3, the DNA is TGTGCCAGCAGCAAAAGCAGGGCGAGAGAGCAGTACTTC.